A single sample gave rise to the 8 T cell receptor beta chains below, sequenced in a study of OX40 agonist ivuxolimab in advanced cancers. The library was obtained by the immunoSEQ multiplex PCR assay. Held by TCRdb, this immuneACCESS table contains in-frame sequences only and omits some clones. Under half of the omission traces to an unresolved V gene where checked; the cause of the rest is unknown. Across this sample there are approximately 38,000 clones, with around 83% seen only once. 20% to 25% of the sample lies in the top ten. This sample comprised CD4+ or CD8+ T cells sorted from blood, obtained in a trial of the OX40 agonist ivuxolimab. These receptors were obtained from an adult with an advanced solid tumor such as melanoma, head and neck, liver or kidney cancer.

The gene calls are TRBV6-5 and TRBJ2-1; 8 bases agree with TRBD2. Losses at the gene ends were 2 bases for V and 4 bases for J; bases not matched to a gene: 4. The CDR3 has 15 amino acids. Germline CDR1 is MNHEY and CDR2 is SVGAGI. CDR3 in DNA: TGTGCCAGCAGTTACGACAGCGGGGGTTACAATGAGCAGTTCTTC. Its translation is CASSYDSGGYNEQFF.

J is TRBJ2-7 and V is TRBV27, with 10 positions matching TRBD1. The CDR3 length is 15 residues. Germline CDR1 and CDR2: MNHEY and SMNVEV (reference sequence). V trimming: 5 bases; J trimming: 7 bases; junction bases outside the gene matches: 11. For the CDR3, the DNA is TGTGCCAGCAGTATGTCCGGGACAGGGGTGTATGAGCAGTACTTC. Amino acids: CASSMSGTGVYEQYF.

This rearrangement joins TRBV5-1 to TRBJ2-1; 7 nucleotides align to TRBD2. V gave up 6 bases and J gave up 5 bases; unmatched junction bases: 11. From germline, CDR1 is SGHRS and CDR2 YFSETQ. The CDR3 runs to 15 residues. CDR3 nucleotides: TGCGCCAGCACCCCCCCGGGCGGGAGCCACAATGAGCAGTTCTTC. This translates into CASTPPGGSHNEQFF.

This clone turned up a few times. The chain uses TRBV10-1 and TRBJ1-1, with unresolved D. The V gene lost 2 bases and the J gene lost 4 bases, with 11 bases spanning the gap. Per germline, CDR1 WNHNN and CDR2 SYGVQD (reference sequence). This CDR3 contains 14 residues. CDR3 nucleotides: TGCGCCAGCAGTGAGGGATTCGGTGGCACTGAAGCTTTCTTT. It yields the protein CASSEGFGGTEAFF.

This clone appeared once. The chain carries TRBV15 and TRBJ2-1, with 8 nucleotides matching TRBD1. The V gene's germline CDR1 is LNHNV and CDR2 YYDKDF (reference sequence). V shed 1 base and J 5 bases; nucleotides not matched to a gene: 13. CDR3 length equals 18 residues. CDR3 nucleotide sequence: TGTGCCACCAGCAGAGCGTGGGGGAACCAGGGGGCCGACAATGAGCAGTTCTTC. It encodes CATSRAWGNQGADNEQFF.

V gene TRBV28 combines with J gene TRBJ2-2; D is possibly TRBD1 (5 bases). The CDR3 is made up of 14 amino acids. The germline gives CDR1 MDHEN, CDR2 SYDVKM. V was trimmed by 5 bases and J by 4 bases, leaving 11 bases between them. CDR3 region: CASSPDRPTGELFF. CDR3 coding DNA: TGTGCCAGCAGTCCAGACAGACCCACCGGGGAGCTGTTTTTT.

The V gene is TRBV13, the J gene TRBJ2-1; 9 bases are shared with TRBD1. The V and J ends lost 5 bases and 0 bases, in that order; junction bases with no gene match: 2. This CDR3 contains 15 residues. The germline gives CDR1 PRHDT, CDR2 FYEKMQ (reference sequence). The CDR3 spells CASSEGQGSYNEQFF. The DNA of the CDR3 is TGTGCCAGCAGCGAGGGACAGGGCTCCTACAATGAGCAGTTCTTC.

The chain uses TRBV9 and TRBJ1-2; possible D gene TRBD1, 5 bases. The germline V gene encodes CDR1 SGDLS and CDR2 YYNGEE. V was cut by 5 bases and J by 3 bases, with 11 bases left in between. The CDR3 is 13 residues long. CDR3 loop: CASRSDRHYGYTF. CDR3 nucleotides: TGTGCCAGCAGGTCCGACAGACACTATGGCTACACCTTC.